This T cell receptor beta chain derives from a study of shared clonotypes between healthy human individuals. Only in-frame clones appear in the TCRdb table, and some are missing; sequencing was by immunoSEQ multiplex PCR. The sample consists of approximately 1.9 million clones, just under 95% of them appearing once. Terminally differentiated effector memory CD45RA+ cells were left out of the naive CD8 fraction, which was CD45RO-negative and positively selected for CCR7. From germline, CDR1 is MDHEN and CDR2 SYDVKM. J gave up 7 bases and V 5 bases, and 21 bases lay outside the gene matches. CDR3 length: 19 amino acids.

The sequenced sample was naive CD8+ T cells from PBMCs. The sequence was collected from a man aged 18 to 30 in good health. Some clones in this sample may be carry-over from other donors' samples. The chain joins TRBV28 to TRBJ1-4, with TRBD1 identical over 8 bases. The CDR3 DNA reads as TGTGCCAGCAGTCCCCCAGTGGGACAGGAGCCCGCCGGGGGTGAAAAACTGTTTTTT. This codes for CASSPPVGQEPAGGEKLFF.